This T cell receptor beta chain emerged from a study of T-cell memory formation after mild COVID-19. 5'RACE with constant-segment primers yielded barcoded, UMI-tagged TCR alpha and TCR beta cDNA libraries. TCRdb reprocessed the 5' RACE reads via MiXCR and lists one record per CDR3 protein. The table includes 120,000 or so distinct CDR3 sequences, around 6.3% detected once. With V trimmed by 3 bases and J by 5 bases, 12 bases remained unmatched. The CDR3 contains 16 residues. Sequencing used PBMCs or a T cell subset sorted from them (not recorded which). The chain couples TRBV12-3 or TRBV12-4 to TRBJ2-5; TRBD1 matches at 7 bases. This TCR was sampled from an adult woman who had mild COVID-19 (a few samples of this study predate the infection). Cell type and time point are not known. Here the CDR3 reads CASSFRTRARGETQYF. CDR3 bases: TGTGCCAGCAGTTTCCGCACCCGAGCCAGGGGGGAGACCCAGTACTTC.